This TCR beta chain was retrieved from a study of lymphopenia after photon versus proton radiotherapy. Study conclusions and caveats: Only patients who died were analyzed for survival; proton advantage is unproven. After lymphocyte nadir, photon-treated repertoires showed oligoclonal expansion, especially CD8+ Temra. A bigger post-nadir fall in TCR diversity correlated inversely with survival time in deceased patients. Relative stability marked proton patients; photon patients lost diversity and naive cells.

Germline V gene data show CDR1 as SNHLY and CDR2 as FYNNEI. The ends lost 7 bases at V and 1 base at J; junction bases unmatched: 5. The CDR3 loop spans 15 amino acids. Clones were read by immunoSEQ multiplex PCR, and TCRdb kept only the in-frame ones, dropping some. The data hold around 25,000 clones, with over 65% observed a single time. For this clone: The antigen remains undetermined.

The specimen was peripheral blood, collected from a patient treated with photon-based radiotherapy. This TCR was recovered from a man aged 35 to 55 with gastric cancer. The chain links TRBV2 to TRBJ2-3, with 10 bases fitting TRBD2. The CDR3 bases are TGTGCCAGCACCAACGGACTAGCGGGCACAGATACGCAGTATTTT. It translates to CASTNGLAGTDTQYF.